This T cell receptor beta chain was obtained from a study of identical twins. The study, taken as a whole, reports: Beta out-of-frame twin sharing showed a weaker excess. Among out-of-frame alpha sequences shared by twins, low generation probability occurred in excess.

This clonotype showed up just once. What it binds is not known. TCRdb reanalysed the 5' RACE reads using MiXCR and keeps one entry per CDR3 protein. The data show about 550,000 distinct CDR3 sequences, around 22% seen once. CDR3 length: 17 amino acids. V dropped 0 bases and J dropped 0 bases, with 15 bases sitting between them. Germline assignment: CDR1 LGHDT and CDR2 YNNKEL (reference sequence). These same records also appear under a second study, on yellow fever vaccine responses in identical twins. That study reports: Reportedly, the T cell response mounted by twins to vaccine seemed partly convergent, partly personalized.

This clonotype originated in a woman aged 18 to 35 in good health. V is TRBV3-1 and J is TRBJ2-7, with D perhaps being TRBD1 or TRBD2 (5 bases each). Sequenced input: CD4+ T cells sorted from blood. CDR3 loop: CASSQDNGAVSSYEQYF. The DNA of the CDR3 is TGTGCCAGCAGCCAAGATAACGGGGCGGTCAGCTCCTACGAGCAGTACTTC.